The rows below give T cell receptor beta chains drawn from one sample of a study of CD8 T cells in Susac syndrome. TCRdb ran MiXCR on the immunoSEQ multiplex PCR reads and lists one entry per CDR3 protein. Of about 90,000 distinct CDR3 sequences in the sample, around 93% were seen once. The source material was CD8+ T cells from PBMCs. Receptor source: a human donor in good health. The CDR3 runs from the conserved cysteine through the conserved F or W. Each record gives: V gene, J gene, D gene, CDR3 protein, CDR3 DNA. A D gene is named only where the DNA matches it firmly.

v_gene: TRBV4-2
j_gene: TRBJ2-7
d_gene: -
CDR3aa: CASSQRDAASYEQYF
CDR3nt: TGTGCCAGCAGCCAGAGGGATGCCGCATCCTACGAGCAGTACTTC

v_gene: TRBV9
j_gene: TRBJ2-1
d_gene: TRBD1
CDR3aa: CASSVTGGFSYNEQFF
CDR3nt: TGTGCCAGCAGCGTAACAGGGGGATTCTCCTACAATGAGCAGTTCTTC

v_gene: TRBV6-5
j_gene: TRBJ2-2
d_gene: -
CDR3aa: CASSQGLQELFF
CDR3nt: TGTGCCAGCAGTCAGGGACTGCAGGAGCTGTTTTTT

v_gene: TRBV5-1
j_gene: TRBJ2-5
d_gene: TRBD1
CDR3aa: CASSFRTGWETQYF
CDR3nt: TGCGCCAGCAGCTTCCGGACAGGGTGGGAGACCCAGTACTTC

v_gene: TRBV7-9
j_gene: TRBJ2-7
d_gene: -
CDR3aa: CASSPGVLYEQYF
CDR3nt: TGTGCCAGCAGCCCAGGGGTCCTCTACGAGCAGTACTTC

v_gene: TRBV19
j_gene: TRBJ2-2
d_gene: -
CDR3aa: CASSIRSAGNTGELFF
CDR3nt: TGTGCCAGTAGTATACGGTCGGCCGGCAACACCGGGGAGCTGTTTTTT

v_gene: TRBV3-1
j_gene: TRBJ2-3
d_gene: -
CDR3aa: CASSRATGPPTDTQYF
CDR3nt: TGTGCCAGCAGCCGGGCCACGGGACCCCCCACAGATACGCAGTATTTT

v_gene: TRBV5-6
j_gene: TRBJ2-5
d_gene: -
CDR3aa: CASSETQAETQYF
CDR3nt: TGTGCCAGCAGCGAGACGCAGGCGGAGACCCAGTACTTC

v_gene: TRBV5-4
j_gene: TRBJ1-1
d_gene: -
CDR3aa: CASSLAGATEAFF
CDR3nt: TGTGCCAGCAGCTTGGCAGGGGCCACTGAAGCTTTCTTT

v_gene: TRBV7-6
j_gene: TRBJ1-6
d_gene: -
CDR3aa: CASSPLVGENSPLHF
CDR3nt: TGTGCCAGCAGCCCCCTGGTTGGGGAGAATTCACCCCTCCACTTT